What follows are 2 T cell receptor beta chains derived from one specimen sequenced in a study of human T cells and chemical hapten exposure. TCRdb used MiXCR to reprocess the RACE reads, holding one entry per CDR3 protein. The sample lists 120,000 to 150,000 distinct CDR3 sequences, 10% to 15% occurring once. The time point is: patch test 2, 6 weeks after DPC sensitization. Described treatment: therapeutic diphenylcyclopropenone sensitization with weekly scalp DPC. Here the sequenced sample was whole blood, taken in connection with sensitization to the hapten diphenylcyclopropenone (DPC). Receptor source: a woman aged 45-60 years with alopecia areata. Some clones in this sample may be carry-over from other donors' samples.

This clonotype has a count of ten or more. The chain joins TRBV27 to TRBJ2-5; 7 positions agree with TRBD2. Looked up from germline, CDR1 is MNHEY and CDR2 is SMNVEV (reference sequence). This CDR3 spans 16 amino acids. Unmatched junction bases numbered 18, after V lost 9 bases and J lost 5 bases. The CDR3 here is CASGGASGPSGETQYF. The CDR3 nucleotides are TGTGCCAGTGGAGGGGCTAGCGGACCCTCCGGGGAGACCCAGTACTTC.

The chain employs TRBV5-4 and TRBJ2-7, with D possibly TRBD1 on 7 matching bases. CDR3 length equals 16 residues. Germline V gene lookup returns CDR1 SGHNT and CDR2 YYREEE (reference sequence). Trimming pared 4 bases from V and 4 bases from J, leaving 21 bases between. This CDR3 reads CASSRDGGGAGYEQYF. DNA for the CDR3: TGTGCCAGCAGCCGAGACGGAGGGGGCGCAGGTTACGAGCAGTACTTC.